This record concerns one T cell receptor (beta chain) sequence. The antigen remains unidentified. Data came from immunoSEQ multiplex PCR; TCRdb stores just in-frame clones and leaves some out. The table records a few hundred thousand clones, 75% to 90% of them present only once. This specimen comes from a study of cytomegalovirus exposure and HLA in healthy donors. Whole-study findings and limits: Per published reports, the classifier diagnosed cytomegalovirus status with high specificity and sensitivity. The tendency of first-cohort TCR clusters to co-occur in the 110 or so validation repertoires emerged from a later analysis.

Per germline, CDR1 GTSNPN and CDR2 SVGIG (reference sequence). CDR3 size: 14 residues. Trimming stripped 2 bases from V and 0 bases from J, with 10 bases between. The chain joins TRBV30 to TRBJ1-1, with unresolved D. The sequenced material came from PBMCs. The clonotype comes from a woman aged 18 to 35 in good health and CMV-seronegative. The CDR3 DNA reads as TGTGCCTGGAGTCCCCTGACACTGAACACTGAAGCTTTCTTT. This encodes CAWSPLTLNTEAFF.